This TCR beta chain was observed in a study of neurological immune-mediated disorders. The germline V gene has CDR1 DFQATT and CDR2 SNEGSKA (reference sequence). This CDR3 contains 13 residues. Trimming removed 2 bases from V and 4 bases from J; junction bases left unmatched: 2. TCRdb re-analysed the 5' RACE reads in MiXCR, keeping a single row per CDR3 protein. The profile shows approximately 16,000 distinct CDR3 sequences, about 9% of them singletons. Many counts were recorded for this clonotype. This chain uses TRBV20-1 with TRBJ2-7, with 10 bases identical to TRBD2. This TCR was sampled from a man in his fifties in good health. Sequenced: CD8+ T cells from blood. The CDR3 spells CSARTSGIYEQYF. In DNA, the CDR3 is TGCAGTGCTAGAACTAGCGGGATATACGAGCAGTACTTC.